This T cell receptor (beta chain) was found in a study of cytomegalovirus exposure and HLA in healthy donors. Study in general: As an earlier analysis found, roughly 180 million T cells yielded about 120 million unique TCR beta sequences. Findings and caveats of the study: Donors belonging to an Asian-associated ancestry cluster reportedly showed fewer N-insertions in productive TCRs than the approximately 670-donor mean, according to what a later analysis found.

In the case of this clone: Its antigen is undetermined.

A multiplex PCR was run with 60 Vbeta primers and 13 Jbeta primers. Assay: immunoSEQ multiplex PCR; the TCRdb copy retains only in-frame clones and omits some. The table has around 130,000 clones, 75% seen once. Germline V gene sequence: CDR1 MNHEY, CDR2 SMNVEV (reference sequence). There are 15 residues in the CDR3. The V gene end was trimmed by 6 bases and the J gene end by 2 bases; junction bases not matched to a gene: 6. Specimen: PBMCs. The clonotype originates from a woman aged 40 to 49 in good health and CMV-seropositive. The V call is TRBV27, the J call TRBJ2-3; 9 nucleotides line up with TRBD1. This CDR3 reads CASRQGAGFTDTQYF. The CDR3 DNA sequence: TGTGCCAGCAGACAGGGGGCGGGGTTCACAGATACGCAGTATTTT.